A single TCR beta chain is shown here with its context. Its antigen is still unknown. No qualities accompany the bases; no much larger clone lies one base away. Library preparation was by RACE. The instrument was a NextSeq 500. Library preparation attached unique molecular identifiers to individual cDNA molecules for quantitative, reproducible TCR counting. Both TCR alpha and TCR beta chains were sequenced from each blood RNA sample. The authors processed their data as follows. A median of approximately 96,000 TCRs per sample was observed, with a range of about 20,000 to 750,000. The Decombinator software suite was used to annotate the V, J and CDR3 of the TCR reads. Every sample was subsampled to the same number of TCRs (28,000) for the PS versus PT1 abundance plots. TCRs were defined as expanded if absent before sensitization and observed at least eight times at the 2-week time point. Starting from the raw public reads, TCRdb applied fastp trimming at Q25, assembled clones with MiXCR and retained in-frame beta chains. Every distinct CDR3 protein forms one entry, paired with its most common genes and DNA. V and J calls and clone size were set by TCRdb, not the authors. A total of about 190,000 distinct CDR3 sequences appear in this sample, more than 20% of them only once. 2% to 2.5% of the sample is in the top ten clones.

The sample originates from a study of human T cells and chemical hapten exposure (dated by TCRdb to about 2021). A note on the overall study: For sensitization, 2% DPC in acetone was applied to a 2 cm by 2 cm area of upper inner arm skin. Patients additionally received weekly therapeutic DPC doses to the scalp throughout the roughly 24-week study period. Patch tests used Finn chambers with 0.01% DPC on the upper back, scored after 6 days by International Contact Dermatitis Research Group standards. Alopecia areata with under or over 50% scalp involvement, alopecia totalis and alopecia universalis were represented in the patient cohort, which was mostly female. Libraries were combined into a pool for sequencing, and differences in TCR yield between samples came mainly from small differences in library volumes within the pool. Peripheral blood TCR repertoire changes were tracked in vivo in alopecia patients during primary and secondary sensitization to the hapten diphenylcyclopropenone (DPC). Patient blood was sampled pre-sensitization (week 0) and at 2, 6 and about 24 weeks after DPC sensitization. Twenty-nine alopecia patients provided blood for TCR sequencing at one to four time points (pre-sensitization, 2, 6 and 24 weeks). Broad study findings and their caveats: All patients had alopecia, a presumed autoimmune disease, so their immune response might differ from that of healthy individuals. Significantly more large CDR3 similarity clusters were formed by expanded TCRs than by pre-sensitization or healthy control sets, consistent with antigen-driven responses. No change with DPC sensitization was found in the number of TCRs above 1 in 1000 frequency, and no evidence of global repertoire structure alterations was found. After repeated subsampling, the strength of the expansion versus patch-test correlation and the threshold at which it became significant changed. A positive correlation was found between the number of PT1 expanded TCRs and patch test score, with significance reached at thresholds 8, 16 and 32 but not 4.

The sample's time point, from its label and the paper: patch test 3, about 24 weeks after DPC sensitization. This sample's treatment or condition label indicates: therapeutic diphenylcyclopropenone sensitization with weekly scalp DPC. At each patch-test visit, blood was drawn before the patch test was applied. To be eligible, patients had to be aged 18 to 70, diagnosed with alopecia and judged suitable for DPC therapy, while pregnant patients were excluded. Total RNA was extracted from unfractionated whole blood that had been collected in Tempus Blood RNA tubes. This sequence originates from a woman in her thirties or forties with alopecia areata. Some clones in this sample may be carry-over from other donors' samples. Specimen: whole blood, collected in connection with sensitization to the hapten diphenylcyclopropenone (DPC).

The CDR3 reads as follows: CAAGLGGGDTQYF. The nucleotides read TGTGCCGCCGGACTGGGAGGTGGAGATACGCAGTATTTT. Recombination joined TRBV6-2 or TRBV6-3 with TRBJ2-3; matching of 6 bases hints at TRBD2 as the D gene. Its CDR3 holds 13 amino acids, cysteine through phenylalanine. Kept here is only the CDR3 DNA, which spans 39 bases and is read in frame from base 1. CDR1 and CDR2 (MNHEY, SVGEGT) derive from the germline V gene. V is cut by 11 bases and J by 5 bases, and the space between the germline ends is 17 bases.